Detailed here is one T cell receptor beta chain. This specimen belongs to a study of control samples from healthy donors and cancer patients. Only in-frame clones appear in the TCRdb table, and some are missing; sequencing was by immunoSEQ multiplex PCR. The repertoire holds about 54,000 clones, around 97% seen once, with around 1.9% in the top ten. The CDR3 is made up of 17 amino acids. V was trimmed by 3 bases and J by 4 bases, leaving 21 bases between them. Germline V gives CDR1 MNHNS, CDR2 SASEGT. The chain carries TRBV6-1 and TRBJ2-5; the D call may be TRBD1 or TRBD2 (5 bases each). Sequencing was done on a sample of blood. The sequence derives from a woman in her thirties in good health. The CDR3 coding sequence is TGTGCCAGCAGTGACCAACCCCCGGGGCCGATAGGAGAGACCCAGTACTTC. Residues: CASSDQPPGPIGETQYF.